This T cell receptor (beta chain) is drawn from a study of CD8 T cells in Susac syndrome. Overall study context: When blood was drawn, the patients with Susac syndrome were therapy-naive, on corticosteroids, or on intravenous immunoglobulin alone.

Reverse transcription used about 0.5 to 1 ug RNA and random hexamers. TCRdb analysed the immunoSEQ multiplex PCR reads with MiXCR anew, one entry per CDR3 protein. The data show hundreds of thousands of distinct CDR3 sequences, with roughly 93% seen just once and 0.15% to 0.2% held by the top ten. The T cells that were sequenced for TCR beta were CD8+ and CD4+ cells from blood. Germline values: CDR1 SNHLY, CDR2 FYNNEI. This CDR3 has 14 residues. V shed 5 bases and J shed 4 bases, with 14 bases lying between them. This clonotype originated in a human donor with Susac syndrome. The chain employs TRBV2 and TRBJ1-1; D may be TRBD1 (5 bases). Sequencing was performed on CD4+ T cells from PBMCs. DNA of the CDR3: TGTGCCAGCAGTCTTGACAGTGAGAGCACTGAAGCTTTCTTT. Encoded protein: CASSLDSESTEAFF.